This T cell receptor beta chain was captured in a study of T cells in Graves' hyperthyroidism and ophthalmopathy. Study results and limitations: Researchers found most expanded thyroid clonotypes above 0.001 in blood as well.

The CDR3 consists of 13 residues. Trimming cost V 4 bases and J 3 bases, with 6 bases left between them. Germline lookup yields CDR1 LNHNV and CDR2 YYDKDF (reference sequence). TCR beta CDR3 regions were amplified from RNA transcripts. The study used the HTBI primer set for a first-round RT-PCR of the TCR CDR3. TCRdb reprocessed the multiplex PCR reads via MiXCR and lists one record per CDR3 protein. The sample shows fewer than 650,000 distinct CDR3 sequences, roughly 14% of them seen only once. This clonotype was seen many times. Its antigen is undetermined. Sequenced material: blood. The rearrangement links TRBV15 to TRBJ2-2, with a possible D match to TRBD2 (5 bases). The TCR sequence derives from a middle-aged woman with Graves' ophthalmopathy. The CDR3 here is CATSILDTGELFF. The DNA for the CDR3 is TGTGCCACCAGCATACTAGACACCGGGGAGCTGTTTTTT.